This T cell receptor beta chain was sequenced during a study of radiotherapy plus CTLA-4 blockade in lung cancer. Study-level findings and limits: In blood, TCR clones derived from the tumor expanded after radiotherapy plus ipilimumab.

TCRdb's copy holds only in-frame clones and misses some; the assay was immunoSEQ multiplex PCR. The repertoire holds about 31,000 clones, with 60% to 75% as singletons. Details on this clone: Antigen: not known.

The CDR3 loop spans 13 amino acids. Germline V lookup: CDR1 GTSNPN, CDR2 SVGIG (reference sequence). Trimming left V 5 bases short and J 2 bases short, with 12 bases between. This specimen consisted of peripheral blood, obtained from a patient treated with radiotherapy plus ipilimumab. The source of this sequence is a human donor with non-small cell lung cancer whose response to radiotherapy plus ipilimumab could not be evaluated. The V gene is TRBV30, the J gene TRBJ1-1, with D possibly matching TRBD1 (6 bases). The CDR3 here is CAWLTQGNTEAFF. The CDR3 bases are TGTGCCTGGCTTACACAGGGAAACACTGAAGCTTTCTTT. The entire variable domain, with the rest obtained from reference TRBV30 and TRBJ1-1, is as follows: SQTIHQWPATLVQPVGSPLSLECTVEGTSNPNLYWYRQAAGRGLQLLFYSVGIGQISSEVPQNLSASRPQDRQFILSSKKLLLSDSGFYLCAWLTQGNTEAFFGQGTRLTVV.